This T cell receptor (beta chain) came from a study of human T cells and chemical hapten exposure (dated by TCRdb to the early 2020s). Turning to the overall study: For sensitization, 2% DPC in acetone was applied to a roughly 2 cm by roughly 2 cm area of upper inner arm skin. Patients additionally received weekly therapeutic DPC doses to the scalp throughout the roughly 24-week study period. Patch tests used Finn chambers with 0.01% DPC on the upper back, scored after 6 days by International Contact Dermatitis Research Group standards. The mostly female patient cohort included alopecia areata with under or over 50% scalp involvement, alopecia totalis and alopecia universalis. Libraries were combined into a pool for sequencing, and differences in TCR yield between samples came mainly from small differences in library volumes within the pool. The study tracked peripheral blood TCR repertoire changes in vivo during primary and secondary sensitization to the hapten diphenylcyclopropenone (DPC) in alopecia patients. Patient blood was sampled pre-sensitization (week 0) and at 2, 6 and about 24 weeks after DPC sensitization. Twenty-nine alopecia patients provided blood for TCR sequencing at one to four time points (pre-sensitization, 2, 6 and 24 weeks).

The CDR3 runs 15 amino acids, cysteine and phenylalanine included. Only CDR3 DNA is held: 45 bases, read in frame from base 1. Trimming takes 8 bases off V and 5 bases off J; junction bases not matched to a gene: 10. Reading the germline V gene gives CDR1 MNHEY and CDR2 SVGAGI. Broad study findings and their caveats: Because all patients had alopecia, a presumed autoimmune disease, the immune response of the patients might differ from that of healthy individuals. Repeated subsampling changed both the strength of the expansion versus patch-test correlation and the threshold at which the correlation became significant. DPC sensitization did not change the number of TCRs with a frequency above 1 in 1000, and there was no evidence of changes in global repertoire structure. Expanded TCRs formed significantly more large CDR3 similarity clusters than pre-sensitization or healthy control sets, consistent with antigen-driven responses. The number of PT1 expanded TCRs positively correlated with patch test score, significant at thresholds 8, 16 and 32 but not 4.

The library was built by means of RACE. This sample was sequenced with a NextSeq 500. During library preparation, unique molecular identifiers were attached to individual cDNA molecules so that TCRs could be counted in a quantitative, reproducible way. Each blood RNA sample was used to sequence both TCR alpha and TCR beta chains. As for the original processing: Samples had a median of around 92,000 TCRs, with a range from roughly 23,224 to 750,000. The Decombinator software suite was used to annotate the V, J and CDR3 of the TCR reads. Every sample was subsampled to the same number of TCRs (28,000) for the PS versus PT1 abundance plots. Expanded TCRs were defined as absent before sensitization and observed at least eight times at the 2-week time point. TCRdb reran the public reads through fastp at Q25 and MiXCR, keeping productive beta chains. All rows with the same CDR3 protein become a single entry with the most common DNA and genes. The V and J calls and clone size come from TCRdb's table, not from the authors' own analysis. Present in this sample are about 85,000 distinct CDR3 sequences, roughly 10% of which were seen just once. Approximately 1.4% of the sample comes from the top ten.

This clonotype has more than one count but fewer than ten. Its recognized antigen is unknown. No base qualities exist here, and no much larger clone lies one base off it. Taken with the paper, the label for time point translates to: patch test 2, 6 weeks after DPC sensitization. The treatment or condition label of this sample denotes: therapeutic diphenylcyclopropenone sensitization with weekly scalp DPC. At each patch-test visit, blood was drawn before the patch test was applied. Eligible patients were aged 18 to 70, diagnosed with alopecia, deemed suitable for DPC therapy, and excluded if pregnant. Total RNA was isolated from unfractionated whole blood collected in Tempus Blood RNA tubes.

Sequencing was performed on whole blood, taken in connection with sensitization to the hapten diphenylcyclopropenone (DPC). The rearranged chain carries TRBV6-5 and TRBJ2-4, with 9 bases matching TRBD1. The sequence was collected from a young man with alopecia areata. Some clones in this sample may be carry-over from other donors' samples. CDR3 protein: CASARDRAIENIQYF. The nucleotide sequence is TGTGCCAGCGCGAGGGACAGGGCGATCGAAAACATTCAGTACTTC.